The 30 T cell receptor beta chains given below trace back to one sample, sequenced in a study of liver allograft versus peripheral blood T cells. Study at large: Comparing T cell receptor repertoires in transplanted livers with those in recipients' peripheral blood was part of the design.

TCRdb recomputed calls from the reads with MiXCR, one row per CDR3 protein. The top ten clones hold about 8.3% of a sample with 9,000 or so distinct CDR3 sequences, 25% to 30% of them seen once. These receptors all come from a human patient who had a liver transplant. Part of the T cells may come from the graft donor.

Only a few counts were recorded for this clonotype. The V gene is TRBV20-1, the J gene TRBJ1-5; 9 nucleotides agree with TRBD1. V dropped 1 base and J dropped 3; count of bases not matched to a gene: 4. Per germline, CDR1 DFQATT and CDR2 SNEGSKA (reference sequence). This CDR3 spans 15 amino acids. The CDR3 sequence is CSARAGDRDNQPQHF. CDR3 coding DNA: TGCAGTGCTAGAGCGGGGGACAGGGACAATCAGCCCCAGCATTTT.

The rearrangement links TRBV28 to TRBJ2-1, with 8 nucleotides matching TRBD2. The V gene end was trimmed by 10 bases and the J gene end by 5 bases; junction bases not matched to a gene: 13. The CDR3 is 15 amino acids. Germline V CDR1 and CDR2: MDHEN, SYDVKM. The CDR3 spells CATFIQSGSDNEQFF. CDR3 in DNA: TGTGCCACCTTCATACAAAGCGGGAGCGACAATGAGCAGTTCTTC.

This clonotype has only a few counts. V gene TRBV19 combines with J gene TRBJ2-3; 9 nucleotides agree with TRBD2. This CDR3 is built from 15 residues. CDR1 is LNHDA and CDR2 is SQIVND in the germline V gene (reference sequence). V dropped 4 bases and J dropped 1; count of bases not matched to a gene: 3. CDR3 sequence: CASSTRTSGTDTQYF. The DNA for the CDR3 is TGTGCCAGTAGTACCCGGACTAGCGGCACAGATACGCAGTATTTT.

By share, this clonotype ranks as medium-sized. The CDR3 reads CASSFTGSGANVLTF. The CDR3 coding sequence is TGTGCCAGCAGTTTCACCGGCTCTGGGGCCAACGTCCTGACTTTC. This sequence joins TRBV12-3 or TRBV12-4 and TRBJ2-6; unclear D gene. This CDR3 contains 15 residues. V was cut by 3 bases and J by 0 bases, with 6 bases left in between.

In its sample, this clonotype was seen a few times. The genes are TRBV20-1 and TRBJ2-7; 8 bases are a match to TRBD2. The V segment lost 3 bases and the J segment 2 bases; nucleotides outside the gene matches: 12. The germline V gene encodes CDR1 DFQATT and CDR2 SNEGSKA (reference sequence). The CDR3 consists of 16 residues. CDR3 nucleotide sequence: TGCAGTGCTAGGGGGCCGCAACTAGCGGATCCCTACGAGCAGTACTTC. Its translation is CSARGPQLADPYEQYF.

As regards this clonotype: This may be a read error, as it is one base from a much larger clone. J is TRBJ1-1 and V is TRBV6-1; possibly TRBD1 for D (5 bases). Germline lookup yields CDR1 MNHNS and CDR2 SASEGT. The CDR3 has 13 residues. The CDR3 region is CVSRVPGPTEAFF. CDR3 sequence (DNA): TGTGTCAGCAGAGTACCAGGGCCCACTGAAGCTTTCTTT.

This chain uses TRBV20-1 with TRBJ1-1; no firm D call. CDR3 size: 11 residues. Trimming pared 4 bases from V and 0 bases from J, leaving 3 bases between. CDR1 is DFQATT and CDR2 is SNEGSKA in the germline V gene (reference sequence). CDR3 coding DNA: TGCAGTGCTATGTTGAACACTGAAGCTTTCTTT. Its protein is CSAMLNTEAFF.

The chain links TRBV19 to TRBJ2-1; D unclear. The CDR3 has 16 residues. The germline CDR1 and CDR2 sequences are LNHDA and SQIVND (reference sequence). Trimming pared 7 bases from V and 1 base from J, leaving 17 bases between. CDR3 in amino acids: CASKVGFGISYNEQFF. DNA of the CDR3: TGTGCCAGTAAGGTGGGGTTTGGTATTTCCTACAATGAGCAGTTCTTC.

There are a few counts of this clonotype. This rearrangement joins TRBV28 to TRBJ1-2; TRBD1 agrees at 7 bases. The germline CDR1 and CDR2 sequences are MDHEN and SYDVKM. V gave up 0 bases and J gave up 1 base; unmatched junction bases: 5. The CDR3 loop spans 16 amino acids. The CDR3 DNA sequence: TGTGCCAGCAGTTTATGGGGAGGGGGCGGTAACTATGGCTACACCTTC. It encodes CASSLWGGGGNYGYTF.

Worth noting for this clonotype: A much larger clone differs by one base, so this may be a read error. No conserved phenylalanine or tryptophan is present at the end of the CDR3, so a read error is the likely explanation. The chain couples TRBV6-5 to TRBJ1-2; no definite D call. Trimming cost V 3 bases and J 8 bases, with 16 bases left between them. Germline CDR1 is MNHEY and CDR2 is SVGAGI. There are 14 residues in the CDR3. As DNA, the CDR3 is TGTGCCAGCAGTTATCTTCCGGGGAAAGGCGGCTACACCTAC. It translates to CASSYLPGKGGYTY.

In this sample, this clonotype turned up many times. This chain connects TRBV6-5 to TRBJ1-5; no firm D call. The CDR3 consists of 14 residues. From germline, CDR1 is MNHEY and CDR2 SVGAGI. V lost 7 bases and J lost 1, with 11 bases in between. CDR3 sequence: CASKSAESNQPQHF. The CDR3 DNA is TGTGCCAGCAAATCGGCCGAGAGCAATCAGCCCCAGCATTTT.

This clonotype has just a few counts. V usage is TRBV20-1 and J usage is TRBJ2-7, with a weak D call TRBD1 (5 bases). The CDR3 is 12 amino acids. Germline values: CDR1 DFQATT, CDR2 SNEGSKA (reference sequence). Trimming cost V 0 bases and J 6 bases, with 9 bases left between them. The CDR3 nucleotides read TGCAGTGCTAGAGATATCAGGGTCGAGCAGTACTTC. Protein sequence: CSARDIRVEQYF.

This sequence joins TRBV19 and TRBJ2-5; TRBD2 is a possible D gene (5 bases). This CDR3 has 12 amino acids. Per the germline V gene, CDR1 is LNHDA and CDR2 is SQIVND (reference sequence). Trimming removed 3 bases at V and 5 bases at J, with 7 bases between. Written as DNA, the CDR3 is TGTGCCAGTAGTATTCCGGGGGAGACCCAGTACTTC. Its protein is CASSIPGETQYF.

The chain carries TRBV3-1 and TRBJ1-3, with 11 bases aligning to TRBD1. The J segment lost 7 bases and the V segment lost 3 bases, leaving 11 bases of the junction unmatched. CDR3 length: 17 residues. In germline, CDR1 is LGHDT, CDR2 YNNKEL (reference sequence). The CDR3 DNA reads TGTGCCAGCAGCCAGACAAGAACCGGGACAGGGGGGAACACCATATATTTT. Protein: CASSQTRTGTGGNTIYF.

By frequency in the sample, this clonotype is medium-sized. V usage is TRBV6-7 and J usage is TRBJ1-5, with D possibly TRBD1 on 6 matching bases. TRBV6-7 falls under the ORF class, with uncertain function. The CDR3 is 18 residues long. V lost 0 bases to trimming and J lost 5 bases, with 20 bases between them. CDR3 region: CASSYSETYRDLDQPQHF. CDR3 nucleotide sequence: TGTGCCAGCAGTTACTCAGAGACGTACAGGGATTTAGATCAGCCCCAGCATTTT.

Relative to its sample, this clonotype is medium-sized (0.01 to 0.1%). The chain joins TRBV6-1 to TRBJ1-5; D gene uncertain. Per the germline V gene, CDR1 is MNHNS and CDR2 is SASEGT. CDR3 length: 13 residues. V lost 7 bases and J 5 bases, leaving 12 bases between the germline ends. DNA for the CDR3: TGTGCCAGCACCTCCCAGGATTATCAGCCCCAGCATTTT. This codes for CASTSQDYQPQHF.

This clonotype was recorded once. The chain has TRBV5-6 and TRBJ2-1; D possibly matches TRBD1 or TRBD2 (6 bases each). Trimming pared 4 bases from V and 5 bases from J, leaving 16 bases between. Germline CDR1 reads SGHDT; CDR2 reads YYEEEE. This CDR3 contains 15 residues. The CDR3 is CASSPGGGPHNEQFF. CDR3 bases: TGTGCCAGCAGCCCGGGTGGGGGGCCTCACAATGAGCAGTTCTTC.

By frequency in the sample, this clonotype is medium-sized (0.01 to 0.1%). This chain uses TRBV6-1 with TRBJ2-7; the D is unclear. CDR1 is MNHNS, CDR2 SASEGT, per germline. The CDR3 is 12 amino acids. The V and J ends lost 2 bases and 4 bases respectively, with 6 bases between them. DNA for the CDR3: TGTGCCAGCAGTGAAACGGCGTACGAGCAGTACTTC. Protein sequence: CASSETAYEQYF.

In its sample, this clonotype was seen many times. The chain couples TRBV27 to TRBJ2-7, with TRBD1 identical over 9 bases. This CDR3 region has 14 residues. Germline CDR1 and CDR2: MNHEY and SMNVEV (reference sequence). After removal of 5 bases from V and 2 bases from J, the junction contained 4 bases not matched to a gene. The DNA of the CDR3 is TGTGCCAGCAGTCTGAGACAGGGGGCCTACGAGCAGTACTTC. This encodes CASSLRQGAYEQYF.

A word on this clonotype: Since a much larger clone is just one base distant, this may be a read error. This rearrangement joins TRBV6-6 to TRBJ2-3, with TRBD2 matching 9 bases. The CDR3 has 17 amino acids. Germline CDR1 and CDR2: MNHNY and SVGAGI (reference sequence). This chain's CDR3 is CASSYPPTSGSTDSQYF. The CDR3 coding sequence is TGTGCCAGCAGTTACCCCCCGACTAGCGGAAGCACAGATTCGCAGTATTTT.

This clonotype ranks as medium-sized. The chain recombines TRBV19 with TRBJ2-6; D remains unclear. This CDR3 contains 17 residues. Trimming stripped 5 bases from V and 0 bases from J, with 14 bases between. CDR1 LNHDA and CDR2 SQIVND come from the germline V gene (reference sequence). The CDR3 DNA reads TGTGCCAGTAGTCTCCAGGCCGTCAGCTCTGGGGCCAACGTCCTGACTTTC. Amino acid sequence: CASSLQAVSSGANVLTF.

The chain employs TRBV18 and TRBJ2-3; D possibly matches TRBD1 or TRBD2 (6 bases each). The V and J ends lost 10 bases and 2 bases respectively, with 16 bases between them. Germline CDR1 reads KGHSH; CDR2 reads LQKENI. The CDR3 covers 14 residues. This CDR3 is CATSPGAITDTQYF. Written as DNA, the CDR3 is TGTGCCACCTCTCCGGGGGCCATCACAGATACGCAGTATTTT. Full variable domain (remainder filled in from reference TRBV18 and TRBJ2-3): NAGVMQNPRHLVRRRGQEARLRCSPMKGHSHVYWYRQLPEEGLKFMVYLQKENIIDESGMPKERFSAEFPKEGPSILRIQQVVRGDSAAYFCATSPGAITDTQYFGPGTRLTVL.

This clonotype ranks as medium-sized. The chain has TRBV28 and TRBJ2-7; perhaps TRBD2 as D (5 bases). The ends were cut back, 4 bases at V and 0 bases at J, with 16 bases in the middle. Germline CDR1 and CDR2: MDHEN and SYDVKM. There are 16 residues in the CDR3. CDR3 region: CASSSHGSAYSYEQYF. The CDR3 bases are TGTGCCAGCAGTTCTCACGGTAGCGCTTACTCCTACGAGCAGTACTTC.

By share, this clonotype counts as medium-sized. The rearrangement joins TRBV6-6 to TRBJ2-7; 8 bases align to TRBD1. V gave up 7 bases and J gave up 3 bases; unmatched junction bases: 8. CDR3 size: 14 residues. The germline CDR1 and CDR2 sequences are MNHNY and SVGAGI (reference sequence). The CDR3 nucleotides read TGTGCCAGCACCCCCGCAGGGGGCAGCTACGAGCAGTACTTC. This sequence encodes CASTPAGGSYEQYF.

This clonotype was observed at least ten times. The rearrangement uses TRBV6-2 or TRBV6-3 and TRBJ2-1; possible D gene TRBD2, 6 bases. The V gene lost 2 bases and the J gene lost 6 bases, with 14 bases spanning the gap. CDR3 length equals 15 residues. CDR1 MNHEY and CDR2 SVGEGT come from the germline V gene. The CDR3, as DNA: TGTGCCAGCAGTTACCCGGGACTCGATTCCAATGAGCAGTTCTTC. Protein product: CASSYPGLDSNEQFF.

By sample fraction, this clonotype is medium-sized. The chain carries TRBV15 and TRBJ1-3; D gene unclear. From germline, CDR1 is LNHNV and CDR2 YYDKDF (reference sequence). V was cut by 0 bases and J by 3 bases, with 6 bases left in between. The CDR3 consists of 14 residues. The CDR3 DNA reads TGTGCCACCAGCAGAGATCTCGGTGGAAACACCATATATTTT. Residues: CATSRDLGGNTIYF.

Points on this clonotype: Just one base apart from a much larger clone, this may be a read error. The rearrangement uses TRBV19 and TRBJ2-5; tentatively, D is TRBD2 (6 bases). Per the germline V gene, CDR1 is LNHDA and CDR2 is SQIVND (reference sequence). V was clipped by 6 bases and J by 4 bases, with 15 bases between them. This CDR3 is 14 amino acids long. CDR3 sequence reads: CASSNGVGGETQYF. CDR3 coding DNA: TGTGCCAGTAGCAACGGGGTCGGGGGAGAGACCCAGTACTTC.

This clonotype came up a few times. This chain links TRBV3-1 with TRBJ2-7, with D perhaps TRBD1 (6 bases). The CDR3 consists of 15 residues. Germline V gene sequence: CDR1 LGHDT, CDR2 YNNKEL (reference sequence). V lost 0 bases, J lost 5 bases, and 14 bases lay in between. In DNA form, the CDR3 reads TGTGCCAGCAGCCAAGATGCCAGGGGAGTGAACGAGCAGTACTTC. It yields the protein CASSQDARGVNEQYF.

This chain uses TRBV19 with TRBJ1-5; D uncertain. V was shortened by 1 base and J by 0 bases, with 7 bases between the two germline ends. The germline CDR1 and CDR2 sequences are LNHDA and SQIVND (reference sequence). The CDR3 sequence is 15 residues long. Here the CDR3 reads CASSIGTHSNQPQHF. The CDR3 nucleotides read TGTGCCAGTAGTATAGGGACGCATAGCAATCAGCCCCAGCATTTT. Using reference TRBV19 and TRBJ1-5 for the parts outside the CDR3, the full variable domain is DGGITQSPKYLFRKEGQNVTLSCEQNLNHDAMYWYRQDPGQGLRLIYYSQIVNDFQKGDIAEGYSVSREKKESFPLTVTSAQKNPTAFYLCASSIGTHSNQPQHFGDGTRLSIL.

This clonotype was found a few times. V usage is TRBV19 and J usage is TRBJ2-2; D gene unclear. The CDR3 is 17 amino acids. The germline V gene encodes CDR1 LNHDA and CDR2 SQIVND (reference sequence). V was clipped by 5 bases and J by 2 bases, with 18 bases between them. The DNA of the CDR3 is TGTGCCAGTAGTGCACGAGTCGTTTCTTCAAACACCGGGGAGCTGTTTTTT. Translating gives CASSARVVSSNTGELFF. The entire variable domain, with the rest obtained from reference TRBV19 and TRBJ2-2, is as follows: DGGITQSPKYLFRKEGQNVTLSCEQNLNHDAMYWYRQDPGQGLRLIYYSQIVNDFQKGDIAEGYSVSREKKESFPLTVTSAQKNPTAFYLCASSARVVSSNTGELFFGEGSRLTVL.